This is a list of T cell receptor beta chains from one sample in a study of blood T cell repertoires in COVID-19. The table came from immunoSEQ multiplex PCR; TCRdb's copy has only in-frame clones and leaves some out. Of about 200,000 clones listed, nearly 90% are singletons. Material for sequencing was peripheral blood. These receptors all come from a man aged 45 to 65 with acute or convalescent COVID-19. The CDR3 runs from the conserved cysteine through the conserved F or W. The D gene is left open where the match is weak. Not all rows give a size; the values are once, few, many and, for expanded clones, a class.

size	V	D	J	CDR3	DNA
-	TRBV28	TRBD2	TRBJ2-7	CASSSPSGNAYEQYF	TGTGCCAGCAGTAGCCCTAGCGGAAATGCCTACGAGCAGTACTTC
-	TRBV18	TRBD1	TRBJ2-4	CASSRTQGERSNIQYF	TGTGCCAGCTCGCGCACCCAGGGGGAGCGGTCGAACATTCAGTACTTC
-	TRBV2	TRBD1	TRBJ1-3	CASNRGSGNTIYF	TGTGCCAGCAACAGGGGCTCTGGAAACACCATATATTTT
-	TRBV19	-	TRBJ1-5	CASSQTGGNQPQHF	TGTGCCAGTAGCCAGACAGGAGGCAATCAGCCCCAGCATTTT
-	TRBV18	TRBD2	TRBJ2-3	CASSPSGREDTQYF	TGTGCCAGCTCACCAAGCGGGAGGGAGGATACGCAGTATTTT
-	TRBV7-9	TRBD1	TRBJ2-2	CASSSRDRDTNTGELFF	TGTGCCAGCAGCTCCCGGGACAGGGACACGAACACCGGGGAGCTGTTTTTT
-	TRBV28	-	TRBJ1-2	CASSLYGGPNYGYTF	TGTGCCAGCAGTTTATATGGGGGCCCCAACTATGGCTACACCTTC
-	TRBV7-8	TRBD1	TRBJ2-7	CASSLETGKRFSYEQYF	TGTGCCAGCAGCTTAGAGACAGGGAAACGATTCTCCTACGAGCAGTACTTC
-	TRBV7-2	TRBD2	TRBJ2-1	CASSLGGGNNEQFF	TGTGCCAGCAGTTTGGGGGGGGGAAACAATGAGCAGTTCTTC
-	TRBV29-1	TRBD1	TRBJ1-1	CSVAGGQGVKNTEAFF	TGCAGCGTTGCCGGGGGACAGGGGGTAAAGAACACTGAAGCTTTCTTT
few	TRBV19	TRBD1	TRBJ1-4	CASSLGDRRNEKLFF	TGTGCCAGTAGTCTGGGGGACAGGCGGAATGAAAAACTGTTTTTT
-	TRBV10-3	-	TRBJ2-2	CAISGYTGELFF	TGTGCCATCTCAGGGTACACCGGGGAGCTGTTTTTT
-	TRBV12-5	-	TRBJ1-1	CASGLGSDRMNTEAFF	TGTGCTAGTGGTTTGGGCTCGGACAGAATGAACACTGAAGCTTTCTTT
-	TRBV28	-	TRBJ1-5	CASSFRVKYQPQHF	TGTGCCAGCAGTTTTCGTGTTAAATATCAGCCCCAGCATTTT
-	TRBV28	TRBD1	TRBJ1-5	CASSFRQGGRQPFNQPQHF	TGTGCCAGCAGTTTCAGACAGGGCGGAAGACAGCCTTTCAATCAGCCCCAGCATTTT
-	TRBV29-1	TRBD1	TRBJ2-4	CSVGPGDSKNIQYF	TGCAGCGTGGGGCCCGGGGACAGCAAAAACATTCAGTACTTC
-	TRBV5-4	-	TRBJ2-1	CASSLVAGRGVYNEQFF	TGTGCCAGCAGCTTGGTCGCCGGCAGGGGGGTTTACAATGAGCAGTTCTTC
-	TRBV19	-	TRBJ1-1	CASSVGGGKNTEAFF	TGTGCCAGTAGCGTCGGGGGAGGCAAGAACACTGAAGCTTTCTTT
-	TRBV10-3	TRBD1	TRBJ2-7	CAISGDREGEQYF	TGTGCCATCAGTGGGGACAGGGAAGGTGAGCAGTACTTC
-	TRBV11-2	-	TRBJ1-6	CASSLGQYNSPLHF	TGTGCCAGCAGCTTAGGACAGTATAATTCACCCCTCCACTTT
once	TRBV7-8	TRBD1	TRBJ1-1	CASSIRTGFMNTEAFF	TGTGCCAGCAGCATACGGACAGGGTTCATGAACACTGAAGCTTTCTTT
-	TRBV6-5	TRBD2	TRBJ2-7	CASSSQAGSSYEQYF	TGTGCCAGCAGTTCCCAAGCGGGGAGCTCCTACGAGCAGTACTTC
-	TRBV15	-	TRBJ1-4	CATSRVGGVWEKLFF	TGTGCCACCAGCAGAGTAGGGGGGGTATGGGAAAAACTGTTTTTT
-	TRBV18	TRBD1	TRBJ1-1	CASSNSQTGVTEAFF	TGTGCCAGCTCAAATTCCCAGACAGGGGTCACTGAAGCTTTCTTT
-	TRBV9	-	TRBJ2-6	CASSVLGPGANVLTF	TGTGCCAGCAGCGTATTGGGGCCTGGGGCCAACGTCCTGACTTTC
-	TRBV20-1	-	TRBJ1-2	CSASDGGASGYTF	TGCAGTGCTAGTGACGGGGGTGCTAGTGGCTACACCTTC
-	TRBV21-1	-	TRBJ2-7	CASSKPNFPIQCYEQYF	TGTGCCAGCAGCAAACCAAATTTCCCCATCCAGTGCTACGAGCAGTACTTC
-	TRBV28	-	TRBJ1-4	CASSLRAGEKLFF	TGTGCCAGCAGTTTACGAGCAGGTGAAAAACTGTTTTTT
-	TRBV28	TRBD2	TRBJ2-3	CASSTSLAGDTDTQYF	TGTGCCAGCAGCACTTCCCTAGCGGGGGACACAGATACGCAGTATTTT
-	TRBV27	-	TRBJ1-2	CASSTARLGGLGYGYTF	TGTGCCAGCAGTACAGCACGCCTCGGGGGTTTGGGCTATGGCTACACCTTC
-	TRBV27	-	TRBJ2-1	CATRMLGKYNEQFF	TGTGCCACCCGAATGCTCGGGAAATACAATGAGCAGTTCTTC
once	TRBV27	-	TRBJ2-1	CASSPTGLSSYNEQFF	TGTGCCAGCAGTCCGACAGGCCTCAGCTCCTACAATGAGCAGTTCTTC
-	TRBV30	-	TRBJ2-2	CAWSVSGRGNTGELFF	TGTGCCTGGAGTGTATCCGGCAGGGGGAACACCGGGGAGCTGTTTTTT
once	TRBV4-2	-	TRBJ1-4	CASSQEGQGSYEKLFF	TGTGCCAGCAGCCAAGAGGGGCAGGGGAGCTATGAAAAACTGTTTTTT
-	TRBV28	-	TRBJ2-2	CASSFPSSGYSLNTGELFF	TGTGCCAGCAGTTTCCCCTCCTCGGGATACTCTTTGAACACCGGGGAGCTGTTTTTT
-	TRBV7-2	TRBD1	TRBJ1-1	CASSFPGGVRGTEAFF	TGTGCCAGCAGCTTTCCAGGGGGCGTCCGGGGCACTGAAGCTTTCTTT
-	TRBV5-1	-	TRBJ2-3	CASSPTPSARGTDTQYF	TGCGCCAGCAGCCCGACACCTAGCGCCCGGGGCACAGATACGCAGTATTTT
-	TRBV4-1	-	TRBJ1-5	CASSQAAGWSQPQHF	TGCGCCAGCAGCCAAGCAGCGGGTTGGAGTCAGCCCCAGCATTTT
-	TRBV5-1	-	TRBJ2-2	CASASKGQGNTGELFF	TGCGCCAGCGCCTCCAAGGGGCAGGGGAACACCGGGGAGCTGTTTTTT
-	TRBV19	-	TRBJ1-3	CATGPGGSAGNTIYF	TGTGCCACCGGACCCGGGGGAAGCGCTGGAAACACCATATATTTT
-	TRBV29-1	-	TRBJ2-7	CSVEDPRGAGYF	TGCAGCGTTGAAGATCCCAGGGGGGCAGGTTACTTC
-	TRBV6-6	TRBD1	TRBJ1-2	CASNPGQGHAGYGYTF	TGTGCCAGCAATCCGGGACAGGGACATGCTGGCTATGGCTACACCTTC
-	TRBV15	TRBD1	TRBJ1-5	CATSLTTGFNNQPQHF	TGTGCCACCAGCCTCACGACAGGGTTTAACAATCAGCCCCAGCATTTT
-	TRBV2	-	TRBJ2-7	CASSEQYEQYF	TGTGCCAGCAGTGAACAATACGAGCAGTACTTC
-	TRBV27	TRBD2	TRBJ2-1	CASSRTSANNEQFF	TGTGCCAGCAGCCGGACTAGCGCCAACAATGAGCAGTTCTTC
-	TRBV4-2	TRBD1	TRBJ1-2	CASSQDHPGQGYGYTF	TGTGCCAGCAGCCAAGATCATCCGGGACAGGGCTATGGCTACACCTTC
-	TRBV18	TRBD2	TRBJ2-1	CASLLSREASQFF	TGTGCCAGCCTACTTTCGCGGGAGGCGAGTCAGTTCTTC
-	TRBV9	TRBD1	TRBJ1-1	CASSAGQDPNTEAFF	TGTGCCAGCAGCGCCGGACAGGACCCGAACACTGAAGCTTTCTTT
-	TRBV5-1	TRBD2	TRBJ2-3	CASSPGTSGDTQYF	TGCGCCAGCAGCCCTGGGACTAGCGGAGATACGCAGTATTTT
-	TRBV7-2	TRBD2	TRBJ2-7	CASRVAGGPGEQYF	TGTGCCAGCAGAGTAGCGGGAGGGCCGGGTGAGCAGTACTTC
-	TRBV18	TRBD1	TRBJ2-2	CASSPWTGGNTGELFF	TGTGCCAGCTCACCCTGGACAGGGGGTAACACCGGGGAGCTGTTTTTT
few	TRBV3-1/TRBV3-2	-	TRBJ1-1	CASSPQAGHTEAFF	TGTGCCAGCAGCCCACAAGCAGGGCACACTGAAGCTTTCTTT
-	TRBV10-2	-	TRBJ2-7	CASSSRQSSYEQYF	TGCGCCAGCAGTTCCAGGCAGAGCTCCTACGAGCAGTACTTC
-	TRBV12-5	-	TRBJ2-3	CASGLVFDGAFSTDTQYF	TGTGCTAGTGGTTTGGTATTTGACGGAGCCTTTAGCACAGATACGCAGTATTTT
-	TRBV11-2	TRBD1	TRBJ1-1	CASSPDRVVAEAFF	TGTGCCAGCAGCCCCGACAGGGTAGTCGCTGAAGCTTTCTTT
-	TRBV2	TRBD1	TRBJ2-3	CASSTGGYSTDTQYF	TGTGCCAGCAGCACAGGGGGCTACAGCACAGATACGCAGTATTTT
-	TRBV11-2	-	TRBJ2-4	CASSLSGVGKNIQYF	TGTGCCAGCAGCTTATCTGGAGTGGGCAAAAACATTCAGTACTTC
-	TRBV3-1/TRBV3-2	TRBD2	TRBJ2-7	CASSQERTSVREQYF	TGTGCCAGCAGCCAAGAAAGGACTAGCGTTCGCGAGCAGTACTTC